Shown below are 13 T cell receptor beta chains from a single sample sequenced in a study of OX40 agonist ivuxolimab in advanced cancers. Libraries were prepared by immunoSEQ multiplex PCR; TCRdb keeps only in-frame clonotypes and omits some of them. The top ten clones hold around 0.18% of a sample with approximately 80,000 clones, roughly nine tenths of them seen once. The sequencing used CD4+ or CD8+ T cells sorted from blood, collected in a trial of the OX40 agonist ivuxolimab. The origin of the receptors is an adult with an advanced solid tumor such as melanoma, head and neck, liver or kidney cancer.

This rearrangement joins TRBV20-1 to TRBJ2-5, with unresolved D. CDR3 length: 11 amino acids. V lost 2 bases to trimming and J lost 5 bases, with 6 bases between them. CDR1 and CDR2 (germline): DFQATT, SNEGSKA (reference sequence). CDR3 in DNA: TGCAGTGCTAGATTGCGGGAGACCCAGTACTTC. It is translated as CSARLRETQYF.

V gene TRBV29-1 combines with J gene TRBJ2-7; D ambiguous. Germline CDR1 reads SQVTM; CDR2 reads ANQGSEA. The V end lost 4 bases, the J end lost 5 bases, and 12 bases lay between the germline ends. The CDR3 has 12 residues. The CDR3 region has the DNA TGCAGCGTTGGTCGAGTGGGCAACGAGCAGTACTTC. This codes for CSVGRVGNEQYF.

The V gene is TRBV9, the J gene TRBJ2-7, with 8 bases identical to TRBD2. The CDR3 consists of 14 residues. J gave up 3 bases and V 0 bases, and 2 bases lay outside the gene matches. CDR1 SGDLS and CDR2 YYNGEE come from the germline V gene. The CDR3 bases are TGTGCCAGCAGCGTAGGACTAGCGAGCTACGAGCAGTACTTC. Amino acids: CASSVGLASYEQYF.

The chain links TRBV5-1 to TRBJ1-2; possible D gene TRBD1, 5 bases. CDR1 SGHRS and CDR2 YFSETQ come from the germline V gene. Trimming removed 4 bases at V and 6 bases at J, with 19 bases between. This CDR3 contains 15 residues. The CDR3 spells CASSGPGTRGNGYTF. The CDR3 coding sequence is TGCGCCAGCAGCGGACCCGGGACGCGGGGGAATGGCTACACCTTC.

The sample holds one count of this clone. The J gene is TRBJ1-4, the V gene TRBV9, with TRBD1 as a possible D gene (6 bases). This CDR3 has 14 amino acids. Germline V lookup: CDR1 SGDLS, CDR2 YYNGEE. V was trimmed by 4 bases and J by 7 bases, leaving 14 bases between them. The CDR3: CASSPRQVSEKLFF. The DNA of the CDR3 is TGTGCCAGCAGCCCGAGACAGGTCTCTGAAAAACTGTTTTTT.

CDR3 coding DNA: TGTGCCAGCAGTCGATCGGGACAGGGCGGCGAGCAGTACTTC. This gives the protein CASSRSGQGGEQYF. V and J are TRBV6-1 and TRBJ2-7; 9 bases match TRBD1. V lost 5 bases to trimming and J lost 6 bases; unmatched junction nucleotides: 8. Germline V lookup: CDR1 MNHNS, CDR2 SASEGT. CDR3 length: 14 amino acids.

The CDR3 protein is CASTRLGPYGYTF. The CDR3 bases are TGTGCCAGCACCAGGTTGGGTCCGTATGGCTACACCTTC. The chain is built from TRBV9 and TRBJ1-2; D gene uncertain. CDR3 length equals 13 residues. Looked up from germline, CDR1 is SGDLS and CDR2 is YYNGEE. The germline V and J ends were trimmed by 6 bases and 5 bases, with 14 bases remaining between them.

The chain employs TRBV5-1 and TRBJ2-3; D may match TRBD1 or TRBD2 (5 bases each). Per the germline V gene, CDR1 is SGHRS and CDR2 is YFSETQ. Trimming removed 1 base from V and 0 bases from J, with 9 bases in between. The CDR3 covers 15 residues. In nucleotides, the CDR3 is TGCGCCAGCAGCTTGTGGGGGTTAAGCACAGATACGCAGTATTTT. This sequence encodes CASSLWGLSTDTQYF. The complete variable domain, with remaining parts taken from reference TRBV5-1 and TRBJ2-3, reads KAGVTQTPRYLIKTRGQQVTLSCSPISGHRSVSWYQQTPGQGLQFLFEYFSETQRNKGNFPGRFSGRQFSNSRSEMNVSTLELGDSALYLCASSLWGLSTDTQYFGPGTRLTVL.

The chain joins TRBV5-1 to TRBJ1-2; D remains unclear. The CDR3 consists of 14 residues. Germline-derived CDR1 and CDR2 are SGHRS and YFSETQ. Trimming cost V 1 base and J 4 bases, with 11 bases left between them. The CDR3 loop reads CASSLFGVGYGYTF. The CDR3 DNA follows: TGCGCCAGCAGCTTGTTCGGGGTTGGCTATGGCTACACCTTC.

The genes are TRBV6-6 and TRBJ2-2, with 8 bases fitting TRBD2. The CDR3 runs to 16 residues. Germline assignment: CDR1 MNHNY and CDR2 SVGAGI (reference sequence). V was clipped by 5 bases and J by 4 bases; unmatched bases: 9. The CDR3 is CASSLAGGASTGELFF. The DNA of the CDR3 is TGTGCCAGCAGTCTCGCCGGGGGGGCGAGCACCGGGGAGCTGTTTTTT.

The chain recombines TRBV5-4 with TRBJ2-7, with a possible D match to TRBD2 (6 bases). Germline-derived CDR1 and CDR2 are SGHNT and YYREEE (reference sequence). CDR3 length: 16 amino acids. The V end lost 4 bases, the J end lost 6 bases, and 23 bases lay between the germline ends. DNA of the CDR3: TGTGCCAGCAGCCCCCTTGGCGGCGGGACCGGGGGCGAGCAGTACTTC. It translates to CASSPLGGGTGGEQYF.

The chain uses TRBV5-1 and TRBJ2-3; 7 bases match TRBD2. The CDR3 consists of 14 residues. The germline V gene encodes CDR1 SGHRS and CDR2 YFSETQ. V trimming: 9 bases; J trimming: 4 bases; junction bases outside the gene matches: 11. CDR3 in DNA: TGCGCCACCGCCCCCGGGACTATCTCAGATACGCAGTATTTT. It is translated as CATAPGTISDTQYF.

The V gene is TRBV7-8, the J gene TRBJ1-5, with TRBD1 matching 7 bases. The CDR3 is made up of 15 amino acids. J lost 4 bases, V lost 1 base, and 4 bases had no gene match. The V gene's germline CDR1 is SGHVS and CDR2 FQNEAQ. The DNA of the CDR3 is TGTGCCAGCAGCTTAGATCAGGGGGGGAATCAGCCCCAGCATTTT. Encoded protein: CASSLDQGGNQPQHF.